This T cell receptor (beta chain) was documented in a study of CD8 T cells in ankylosing spondylitis. Quantitative 5'-RACE was performed with molecular barcodes, and it yielded the TCR beta libraries. TCRdb called the 5' RACE reads again in MiXCR, with one record for every CDR3 protein. Of roughly 400,000 distinct CDR3 sequences listed, 20% to 25% are singletons. The CDR3 has 15 amino acids. After removal of 5 bases from V and 2 bases from J, the junction contained 4 bases not matched to a gene. Germline CDR1 SEHNR, CDR2 FQNEAQ (reference sequence). Findings of the study overall: There was reportedly significant enrichment of clones that were disease-linked in matched ankylosing spondylitis synovial fluid. In ankylosing spondylitis blood, a motif of roughly eight highly homologous TCR beta variants appeared characteristic. Clones linked to disease, bearing a CD8+ phenotype, were relatively rare in peripheral blood. Prior literature has documented some motif variants in synovial fluid and blood from reactive arthritis.

About this clonotype itself: Its matching antigen is unknown.

This TCR came from a male donor with ankylosing spondylitis. Sequenced sample: blood, either unsorted or a sorted T cell fraction (not recorded which). The chain uses TRBV7-9 and TRBJ2-7, with 12 bases fitting TRBD2. The CDR3 DNA reads TGTGCCAGCAGCAAGACTAGCGGGAGCCCCTACGAGCAGTACTTC. Encoded protein: CASSKTSGSPYEQYF.